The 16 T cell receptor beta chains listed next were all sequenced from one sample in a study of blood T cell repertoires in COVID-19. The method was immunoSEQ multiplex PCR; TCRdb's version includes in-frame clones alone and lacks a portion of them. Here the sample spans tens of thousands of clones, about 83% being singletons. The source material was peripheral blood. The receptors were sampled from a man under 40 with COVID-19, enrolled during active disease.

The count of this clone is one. The CDR3 protein is CASSGLHNEQFF. The CDR3 DNA reads as TGTGCCAGCAGTGGCTTACACAATGAGCAGTTCTTC. V is TRBV27 and J is TRBJ2-1; unclear D gene. The CDR3 is made up of 12 amino acids. V lost 5 bases to trimming and J lost 5 bases, with 7 bases between them. Germline V gives CDR1 MNHEY, CDR2 SMNVEV (reference sequence).

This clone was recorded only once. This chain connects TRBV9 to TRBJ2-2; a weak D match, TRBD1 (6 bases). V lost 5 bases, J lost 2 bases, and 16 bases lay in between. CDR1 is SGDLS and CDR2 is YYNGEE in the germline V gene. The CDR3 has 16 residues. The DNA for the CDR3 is TGTGCCAGCAGTTTTAGGACAGCTCTAAACACCGGGGAGCTGTTTTTT. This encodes CASSFRTALNTGELFF.

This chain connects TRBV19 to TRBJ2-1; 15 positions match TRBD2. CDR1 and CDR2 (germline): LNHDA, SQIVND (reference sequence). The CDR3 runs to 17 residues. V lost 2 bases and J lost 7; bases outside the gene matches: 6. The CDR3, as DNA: TGTGCCAGTAGTATAAGGGTCGGGACTAGCGGGAGGAATGAGCAGTTCTTC. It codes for CASSIRVGTSGRNEQFF.

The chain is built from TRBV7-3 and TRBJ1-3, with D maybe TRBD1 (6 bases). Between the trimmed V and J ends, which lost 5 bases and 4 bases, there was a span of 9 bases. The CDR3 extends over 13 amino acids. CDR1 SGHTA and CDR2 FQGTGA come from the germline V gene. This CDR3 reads CASSPGTGNTIYF. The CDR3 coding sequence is TGTGCCAGCAGCCCAGGGACAGGAAACACCATATATTTT. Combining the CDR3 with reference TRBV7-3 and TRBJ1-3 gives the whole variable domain GAGVSQTPSNKVTEKGKYVELRCDPISGHTALYWYRQSLGQGPEFLIYFQGTGAADDSGLPNDRFFAVRPEGSVSTLKIQRTERGDSAVYLCASSPGTGNTIYFGEGSWLTVV.

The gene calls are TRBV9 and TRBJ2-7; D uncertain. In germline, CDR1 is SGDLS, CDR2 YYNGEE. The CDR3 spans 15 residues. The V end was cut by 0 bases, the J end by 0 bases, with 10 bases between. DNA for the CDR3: TGTGCCAGCAGCGTAGGGCTAGGCCCCTCCTACGAGCAGTACTTC. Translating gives CASSVGLGPSYEQYF.

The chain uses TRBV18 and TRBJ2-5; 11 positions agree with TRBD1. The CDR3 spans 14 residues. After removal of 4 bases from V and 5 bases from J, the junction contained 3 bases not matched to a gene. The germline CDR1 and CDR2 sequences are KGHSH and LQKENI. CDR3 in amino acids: CASSLRDRGETQYF. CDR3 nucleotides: TGTGCCAGCTCACTCCGGGACAGGGGGGAGACCCAGTACTTC.

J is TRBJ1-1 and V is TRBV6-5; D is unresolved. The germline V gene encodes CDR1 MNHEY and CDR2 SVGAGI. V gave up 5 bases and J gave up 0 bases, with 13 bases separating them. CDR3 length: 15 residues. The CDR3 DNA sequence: TGTGCCAGCAGTCAGACGGGAATCCTGAACACTGAAGCTTTCTTT. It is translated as CASSQTGILNTEAFF.

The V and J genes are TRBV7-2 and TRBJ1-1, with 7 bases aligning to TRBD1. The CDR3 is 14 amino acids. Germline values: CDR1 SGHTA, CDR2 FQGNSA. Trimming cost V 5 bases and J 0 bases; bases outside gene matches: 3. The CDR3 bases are TGTGCCAGCAGCGCGGGACAGCTGAACACTGAAGCTTTCTTT. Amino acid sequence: CASSAGQLNTEAFF. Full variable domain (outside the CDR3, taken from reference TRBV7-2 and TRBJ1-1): GAGVSQSPSNKVTEKGKDVELRCDPISGHTALYWYRQSLGQGLEFLIYFQGNSAPDKSGLPSDRFSAERTGGSVSTLTIQRTQQEDSAVYLCASSAGQLNTEAFFGQGTRLTVV.

The chain's CDR3 is CASSVGGGWTGELFF. Written as DNA, the CDR3 is TGTGCCAGCAGCGTAGGAGGAGGTTGGACCGGGGAGCTGTTTTTT. V is TRBV9 and J is TRBJ2-2; D is possibly TRBD2 (5 bases). Trimming cost V 0 bases and J 5 bases, with 11 bases left between them. This CDR3 has 15 residues. Germline V gene data show CDR1 as SGDLS and CDR2 as YYNGEE.

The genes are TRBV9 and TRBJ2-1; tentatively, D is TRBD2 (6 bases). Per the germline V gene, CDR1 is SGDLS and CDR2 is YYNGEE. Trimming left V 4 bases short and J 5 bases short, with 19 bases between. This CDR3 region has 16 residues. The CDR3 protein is CASSPRWRGLDNEQFF. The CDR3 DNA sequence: TGTGCCAGCAGCCCTCGTTGGAGGGGACTTGACAATGAGCAGTTCTTC.

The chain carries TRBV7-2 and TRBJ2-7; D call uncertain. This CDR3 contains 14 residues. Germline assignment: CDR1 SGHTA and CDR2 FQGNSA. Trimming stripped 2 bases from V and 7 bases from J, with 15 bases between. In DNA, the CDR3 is TGTGCCAGCAGCTTATCTCGCGGTCTTAAGGAGCAGTACTTC. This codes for CASSLSRGLKEQYF.

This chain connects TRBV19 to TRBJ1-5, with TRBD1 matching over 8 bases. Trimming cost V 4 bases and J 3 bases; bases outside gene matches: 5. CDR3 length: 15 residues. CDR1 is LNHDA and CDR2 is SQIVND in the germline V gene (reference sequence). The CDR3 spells CASSRTGSLNQPQHF. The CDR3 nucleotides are TGTGCCAGTAGTAGGACAGGGTCCCTCAATCAGCCCCAGCATTTT.

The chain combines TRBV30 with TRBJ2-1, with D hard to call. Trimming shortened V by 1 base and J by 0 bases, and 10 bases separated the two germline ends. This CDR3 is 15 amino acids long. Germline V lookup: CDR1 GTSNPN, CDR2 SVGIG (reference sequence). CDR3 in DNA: TGTGCCTGGAGTGACAGAACAATCTCCTACAATGAGCAGTTCTTC. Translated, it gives CAWSDRTISYNEQFF. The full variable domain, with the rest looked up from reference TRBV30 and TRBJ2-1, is SQTIHQWPATLVQPVGSPLSLECTVEGTSNPNLYWYRQAAGRGLQLLFYSVGIGQISSEVPQNLSASRPQDRQFILSSKKLLLSDSGFYLCAWSDRTISYNEQFFGPGTRLTVL.

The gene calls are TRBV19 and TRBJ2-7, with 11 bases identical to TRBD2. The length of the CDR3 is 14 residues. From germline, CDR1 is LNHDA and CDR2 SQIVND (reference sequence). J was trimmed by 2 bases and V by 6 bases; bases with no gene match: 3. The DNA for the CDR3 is TGTGCCAGTAGGCCGACTAGCGGGACCTACGAGCAGTACTTC. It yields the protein CASRPTSGTYEQYF.

The CDR3 DNA follows: TGTGCCAGTAGTATAGGGGGCGGGAGCTACGAGCAGTACTTC. It specifies CASSIGGGSYEQYF. The chain combines TRBV19 with TRBJ2-7; TRBD2 agrees at 7 bases. Germline assignment: CDR1 LNHDA and CDR2 SQIVND (reference sequence). The ends lost 1 base at V and 3 bases at J; junction bases unmatched: 3. The length of the CDR3 is 14 residues.

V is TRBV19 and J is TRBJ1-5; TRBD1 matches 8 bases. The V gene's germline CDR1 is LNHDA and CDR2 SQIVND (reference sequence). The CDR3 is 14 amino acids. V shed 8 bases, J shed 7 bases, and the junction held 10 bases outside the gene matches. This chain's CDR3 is CASSGDRGGQPQHF. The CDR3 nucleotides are TGTGCCAGTTCAGGCGACAGGGGCGGACAGCCCCAGCATTTT.